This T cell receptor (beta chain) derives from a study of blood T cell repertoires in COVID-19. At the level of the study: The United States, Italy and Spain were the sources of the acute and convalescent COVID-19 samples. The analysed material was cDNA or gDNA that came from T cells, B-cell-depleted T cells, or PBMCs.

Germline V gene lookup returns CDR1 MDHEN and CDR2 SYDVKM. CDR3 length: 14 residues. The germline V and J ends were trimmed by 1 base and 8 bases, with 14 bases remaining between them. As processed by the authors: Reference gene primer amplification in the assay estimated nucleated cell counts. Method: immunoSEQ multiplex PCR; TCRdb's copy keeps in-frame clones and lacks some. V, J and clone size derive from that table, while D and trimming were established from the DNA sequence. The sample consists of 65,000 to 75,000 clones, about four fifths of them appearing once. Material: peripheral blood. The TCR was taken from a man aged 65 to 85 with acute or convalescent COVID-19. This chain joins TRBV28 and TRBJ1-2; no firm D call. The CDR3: CASSLSGRLGGYTF. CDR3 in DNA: TGTGCCAGCAGTTTATCCGGGAGATTGGGGGGCTACACCTTC.